The 2 T cell receptor beta chains below all came from one sample that was sequenced in a study of patients and donors after allogeneic stem cell transplantation. TCRdb reanalysed the RT-PCR reads using MiXCR and keeps one entry per CDR3 protein. The sample consists of 190,000 or so distinct CDR3 sequences, around 41% of them appearing once. The sample was blood, either unsorted or a sorted T cell fraction (not recorded which). The receptors were gathered from a human donor who was either an allogeneic HSCT recipient or a stem cell or donor lymphocyte infusion donor (not recorded which). It is not recorded whose cells these are; they may come from a transplant donor.

This clonotype was observed a few times. This chain links TRBV5-5 with TRBJ1-2, with D unclear. The CDR3 is 15 residues long. Trimming took 0 bases from V and 4 from J, leaving 13 bases between them. Germline-derived CDR1 and CDR2 are SGHKS and YYEKEE (reference sequence). The CDR3 nucleotides are TGTGCCAGCAGCTTGGGGCTTCAGCCCCTCTATGGCTACACCTTC. Translation gives CASSLGLQPLYGYTF. Supplemented by reference TRBV5-5 and TRBJ1-2, the full variable domain reads DAGVTQSPTHLIKTRGQQVTLRCSPISGHKSVSWYQQVLGQGPQFIFQYYEKEERGRGNFPDRFSARQFPNYSSELNVNALLLGDSALYLCASSLGLQPLYGYTFGSGTRLTVV.

This rearrangement joins TRBV7-2 to TRBJ2-5; D ambiguous. The V end was cut by 0 bases, the J end by 3 bases, with 2 bases between. This CDR3 is 12 amino acids long. The germline V gene encodes CDR1 SGHTA and CDR2 FQGNSA. In DNA, the CDR3 is TGTGCCAGCAGCTTAGCGAAAGAGACCCAGTACTTC. Protein sequence: CASSLAKETQYF.